This T cell receptor (beta chain) emerged from a study of blood T cell repertoires in COVID-19. Looking at the study overall: There were acute and convalescent COVID-19 samples, and they came from the United States, Italy and Spain.

In the authors' workflow: Estimation of nucleated cell counts was performed using reference gene primer amplification. Here immunoSEQ multiplex PCR was the method, and the copy in TCRdb shows in-frame clones only, minus some. V, J and clone size reflect that table, while D and trimming were determined from the DNA. The table includes just under 85,000 clones, approximately 86% detected once. V dropped 1 base and J dropped 7; count of bases not matched to a gene: 7. There are 14 residues in the CDR3. CDR1 is GTSNPN, CDR2 SVGIG, per germline (reference sequence). The clonotype was recovered from an older man with active or convalescent COVID-19. Sequencing was carried out using peripheral blood. V gene TRBV30 combines with J gene TRBJ1-2; 9 positions match TRBD1. This CDR3 is CAWSGGQGVTGYTF. As DNA, the CDR3 is TGTGCCTGGAGTGGGGGACAGGGAGTGACTGGCTACACCTTC.